This TCR beta chain was identified in a study of blood T cell repertoires in COVID-19. Background on the study: Sources were T cells, B-cell-depleted T cells, or PBMCs; the material itself was cDNA or gDNA.

Germline lookup yields CDR1 SGHDT and CDR2 YYEEEE. With 4 bases removed from V and 0 bases from J, the gap between germline ends came to 14 bases. This CDR3 contains 15 residues. In the source study's methods: By means of reference gene primer amplification, nucleated cell counts were estimated. TCRdb keeps only in-frame clones here, not all; method: immunoSEQ multiplex PCR. D and trimming were read from the DNA, whereas the V and J calls and clone size are those reported in that table. In the table there are 120,000 to 150,000 clones, approximately 83% of which are singletons. The chain couples TRBV5-6 to TRBJ2-7; maybe TRBD1 (5 bases). Sequences were obtained from peripheral blood. The origin of this receptor is a human donor in a cohort sampled during active COVID-19. The CDR3 spells CASSPRTPGSYEQYF. In DNA form, the CDR3 reads TGTGCCAGCAGCCCGAGGACACCAGGCTCCTACGAGCAGTACTTC.